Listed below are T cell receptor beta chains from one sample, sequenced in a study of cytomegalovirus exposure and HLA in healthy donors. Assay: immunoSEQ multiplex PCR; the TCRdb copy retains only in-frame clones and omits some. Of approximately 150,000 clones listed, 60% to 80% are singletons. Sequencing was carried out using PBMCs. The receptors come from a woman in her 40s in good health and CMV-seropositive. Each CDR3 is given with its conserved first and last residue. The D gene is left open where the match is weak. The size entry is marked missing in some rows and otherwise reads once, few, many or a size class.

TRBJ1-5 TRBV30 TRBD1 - TGTGCCTGGAACCCGACAGGGGGCACCAATCAGCCCCAGCATTTT CAWNPTGGTNQPQHF
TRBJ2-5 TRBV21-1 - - TGTGCCAGCAGCACACCTGATAGAGGAGCAGGGGTGGAGACCCAGTACTTC CASSTPDRGAGVETQYF
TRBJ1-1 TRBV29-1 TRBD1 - TGCAGCGTCGTTCGGACAGGGAACACTGAAGCTTTCTTT CSVVRTGNTEAFF
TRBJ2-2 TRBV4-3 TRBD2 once TGCGCCAGCAGCCAAGATTACGGGACTAGCGGAATCGGAACCGGGGAGCTGTTTTTT CASSQDYGTSGIGTGELFF
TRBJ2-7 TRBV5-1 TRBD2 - TGCGCCAGCAGCGTCGTGGCGGGGGACCTCTACGAGCAGTACTTC CASSVVAGDLYEQYF
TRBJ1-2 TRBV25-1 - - TGTGCCAGCAGTGAAGCAGACAGCTATGGCTACACCTTC CASSEADSYGYTF
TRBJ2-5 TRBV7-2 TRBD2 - TGTGCCAGCAGCCCTGAGGCGCGGGGGGGCGGGACCCAGTACTTC CASSPEARGGGTQYF
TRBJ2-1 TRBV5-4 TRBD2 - TGTGCCAGCAGCCCTTTTAGCGGGAGCTCCTACAATGAGCAGTTCTTC CASSPFSGSSYNEQFF
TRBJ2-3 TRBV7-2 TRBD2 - TGTGCCAGCAGCTTAGGGACTAGCGGGGTGGGGCAGTATTTT CASSLGTSGVGQYF
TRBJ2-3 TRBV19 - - TGTGCCAGTAGTATACGTAGAGATACGCAGTATTTT CASSIRRDTQYF
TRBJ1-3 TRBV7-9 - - TGTGCCAGCAGCCCTACAGGGATCTCTGGAAACACCATATATTTT CASSPTGISGNTIYF
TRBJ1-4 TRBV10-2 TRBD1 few TGCGCCAGCAGTGACCCTTGGGACAGCGATGCAACTAATGAAAAACTGTTTTTT CASSDPWDSDATNEKLFF
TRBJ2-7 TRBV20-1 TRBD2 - TGCAGTGCCCGGGGGGGCTACGAGCAGTACTTC CSARGGYEQYF
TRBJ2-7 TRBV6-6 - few TGTGCCAGCAGTTACGCCAGCTACGAGCAGTACTTC CASSYASYEQYF
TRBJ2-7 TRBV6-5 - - TGTGCCAGCAGTGGGAGGTGGGACTCTCAGCAGTACTTC CASSGRWDSQQYF
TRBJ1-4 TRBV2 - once TGTGCCAGCAGCGCCAGGGTAACTAATGAAAAACTGTTTTTT CASSARVTNEKLFF
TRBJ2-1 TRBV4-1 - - TGCGCCAGCAGCCAGTGGGTGGCGGGGGCGAACTCCTACAATGAGCAGTTCTTC CASSQWVAGANSYNEQFF
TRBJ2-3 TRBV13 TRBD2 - TGTGCCAGCAGCTCCCCCGGGACTAGCGGGAGAAATACGCAGTATTTT CASSSPGTSGRNTQYF
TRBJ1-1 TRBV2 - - TGTGCCAGCAGTGTTAGGGGGGGGGACACTGAAGCTTTCTTT CASSVRGGDTEAFF
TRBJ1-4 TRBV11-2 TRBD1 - TGTGCCAGCAGCCAGGACAGGGGAGAAAAACTGTTTTTT CASSQDRGEKLFF
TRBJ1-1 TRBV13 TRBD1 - TGTGCCAGCAGCCGGACAGGGAGTAAAGCTTTCTTT CASSRTGSKAFF
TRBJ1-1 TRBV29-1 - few TGCAGCGTTGACAGGGTGAACACTGAAGCTTTCTTT CSVDRVNTEAFF
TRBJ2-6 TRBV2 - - TGTGCCAGCAGTTCCAGGGTCTCTGGGGCCAACGTCCTGACTTTC CASSSRVSGANVLTF
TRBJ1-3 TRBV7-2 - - TGTGCCAGCAGCTCAAGGGAAGCAGGAGGGGCTGGAAACACCATATATTTT CASSSREAGGAGNTIYF
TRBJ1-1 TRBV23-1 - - TGCGCCAGCAGTCAATCCTACCGGACAGTTTGGGCTTTCTTT CASSQSYRTVWAFF
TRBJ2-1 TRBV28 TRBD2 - TGTGCCAGCAGTTCGGCGGGAGCTCGGTACAATGAGCAGTTCTTC CASSSAGARYNEQFF
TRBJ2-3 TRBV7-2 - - TGTGCCAGCAGCCCTTACGGTCCGGGGGGCGCAGATACGCAGTATTTT CASSPYGPGGADTQYF
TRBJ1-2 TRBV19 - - TGTGCCTCCCAGGGGCCGCAATATGGCTACACCTTC CASQGPQYGYTF
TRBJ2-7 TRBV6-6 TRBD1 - TGTGCCAGCAGCGAACCGGGACAGGGGCCCTACGAGCAGTACTTC CASSEPGQGPYEQYF
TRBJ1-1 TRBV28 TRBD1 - TGTGCATCTGACTCGGACAGGGGGCAGGGAGCTTTCTTT CASDSDRGQGAFF
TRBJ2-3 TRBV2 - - TGTGCCAGCGGCGGGGGCGGGAGCTTAACAGATACGCAGTATTTT CASGGGGSLTDTQYF
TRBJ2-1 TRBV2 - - TGTGCCAGCAGGGTGAGCTCCTACAATGAGCAGTTCTTC CASRVSSYNEQFF
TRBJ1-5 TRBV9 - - TGTGCCAGCAGCGTAGGAGGCGGCAATCAGCCCCAGCATTTT CASSVGGGNQPQHF
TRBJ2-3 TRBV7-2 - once TGTGCCAGCAGCTCCGGACACGGCACAGATACGCAGTATTTT CASSSGHGTDTQYF
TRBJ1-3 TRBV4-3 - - TGCGCCAGCAGCCAAGCAGGGGCTGGAAACACCATATATTTT CASSQAGAGNTIYF
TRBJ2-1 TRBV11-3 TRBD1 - TGTGCCAGCAGCTACGGACAGGGGAACAATGAGCAGTTCTTC CASSYGQGNNEQFF
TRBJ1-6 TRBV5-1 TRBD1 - TGCGCCAGCAGCTTGGACAGGGGTAATTCACCCCTCCACTTT CASSLDRGNSPLHF
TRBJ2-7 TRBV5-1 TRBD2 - TGCGCCAGCAGCCTCGGGACTAGCGGTGACGAGCAGTACTTC CASSLGTSGDEQYF
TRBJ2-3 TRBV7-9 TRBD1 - TGTGCCAGCAGCGCAAGGGACAGTCGTAATACGCAGTATTTT CASSARDSRNTQYF
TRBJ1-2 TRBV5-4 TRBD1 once TGTGCCAGCAGCTTAGGTGGAACAGGGGGCCGTATCTATGGCTACACCTTC CASSLGGTGGRIYGYTF
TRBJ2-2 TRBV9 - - TGTGCCAGCAGCGATGGGAGCGGGGAGCTGTTTTTT CASSDGSGELFF
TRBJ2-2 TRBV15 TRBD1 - TGTGCCACCAGCTCCCGGGACAGACGATTCACCGGGGAGCTGTTTTTT CATSSRDRRFTGELFF
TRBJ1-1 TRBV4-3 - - TGCGCCAGCAGCCAAAGTGGGACTGGTTTAGCTGAAGCTTTCTTT CASSQSGTGLAEAFF
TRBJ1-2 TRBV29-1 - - TGCAGCGTTGGGGAGGGCTTAGGCTATGGCTACACCTTC CSVGEGLGYGYTF
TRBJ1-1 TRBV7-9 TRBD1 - TGTGCCAGCAGCACGACAGGGGGGCACACTGAAGCTTTCTTT CASSTTGGHTEAFF
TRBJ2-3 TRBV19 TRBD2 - TGTGCCAGTAGTCAAATAGCGGGGGTTGGAGATACGCAGTATTTT CASSQIAGVGDTQYF
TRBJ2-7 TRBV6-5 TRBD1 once TGTGCCAGCAGTTACTCGTATGTGACAGGGGTCTACGAGCAGTACTTC CASSYSYVTGVYEQYF
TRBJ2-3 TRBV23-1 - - TGCGCCAGCCTCGGGAGAGGGGAGGCAGATACGCAGTATTTT CASLGRGEADTQYF
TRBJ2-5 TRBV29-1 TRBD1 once TGCAGCGAACTGACAGGGGGACGGGAGACCCAGTACTTC CSELTGGRETQYF
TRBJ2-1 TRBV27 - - TGTGCCAGCAGTTTATCTCGTTCTCTGTACAATGAGCAGTTCTTC CASSLSRSLYNEQFF
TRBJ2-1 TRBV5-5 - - TGTGCCAGCAGCCTCGGAGGTCAGGTTGAGCAGTTCTTC CASSLGGQVEQFF
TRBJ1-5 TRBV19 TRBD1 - TGTGCCAGTAGTATTGCGGCGGGACAGAATCAGCCCCAGCATTTT CASSIAAGQNQPQHF
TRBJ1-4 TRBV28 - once TGTGCCAGCAGCTTCGGGGGGATTAGTGAAAAACTGTTTTTT CASSFGGISEKLFF
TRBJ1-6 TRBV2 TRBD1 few TGTGCCAGCAGGGGACAGCTAGGCTCACCCCTCCACTTT CASRGQLGSPLHF
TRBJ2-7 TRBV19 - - TGTGCCAGTAGTATAGATCTTAGGAGTGGCGAGCAGTACTTC CASSIDLRSGEQYF
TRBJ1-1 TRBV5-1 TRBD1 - TGCGCCAGCAGCTTAACGACAGGGGACACTGAAGCTTTCTTT CASSLTTGDTEAFF
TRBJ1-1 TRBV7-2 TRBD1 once TGTGCCAGCAGCTTGGACAGGTTGAACACTGAAGCTTTCTTT CASSLDRLNTEAFF
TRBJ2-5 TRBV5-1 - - TGCGCCAGCAGCTTGGTCTCGGGTGCTTTTGAGACCCAGTACTTC CASSLVSGAFETQYF
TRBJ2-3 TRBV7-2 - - TGTGCCAGCAGCTTGCAGGCCACAGATACGCAGTATTTT CASSLQATDTQYF
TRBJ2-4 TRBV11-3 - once TGTGCCAGCAGCTTAGAGACTAGTAACATTCAGTACTTC CASSLETSNIQYF